Presented here are 16 T cell receptor beta chains from one specimen sequenced in a study of blood T cell repertoires in COVID-19. Produced via immunoSEQ multiplex PCR; TCRdb's table is partial and in-frame only. Here the sample spans a few hundred thousand clones, roughly 90% being singletons. Source material: peripheral blood. The source is a young man with acute or convalescent COVID-19.

This clone was found once. This chain joins TRBV7-9 and TRBJ2-7; D possibly corresponds to TRBD2 (6 bases). The V end was cut by 1 base, the J end by 7 bases, with 20 bases between. Per germline, CDR1 SEHNR and CDR2 FQNEAQ (reference sequence). The CDR3 covers 16 residues. CDR3 in DNA: TGTGCCAGCAGCTTAGTGATGGGGGGTTCTCTTCAAGAGCAGTACTTC. Translated: CASSLVMGGSLQEQYF. The whole variable domain, filled in from reference TRBV7-9 and TRBJ2-7, reads DTGVSQNPRHKITKRGQNVTFRCDPISEHNRLYWYRQTLGQGPEFLTYFQNEAQLEKSRLLSDRFSAERPKGSFSTLEIQRTEQGDSAMYLCASSLVMGGSLQEQYFGPGTRLTVT.

The J gene is TRBJ1-5, the V gene TRBV7-2; D unresolved. The CDR3 sequence is 12 residues long. Trimming removed 5 bases at V and 2 bases at J, with 4 bases between. Germline CDR1 and CDR2: SGHTA and FQGNSA. The CDR3 DNA reads TGTGCCAGCAGCCCGGGCAATCAGCCCCAGCATTTT. Protein product: CASSPGNQPQHF.

The rearrangement uses TRBV7-8 and TRBJ2-7; possible D gene TRBD2, 8 bases. V was trimmed by 4 bases and J by 5 bases, leaving 18 bases between them. The germline V gene has CDR1 SGHVS and CDR2 FQNEAQ. The CDR3 runs to 15 residues. The CDR3 reads CASSSIGRGRDEQYF. CDR3 sequence (DNA): TGTGCCAGCAGCTCCATCGGGAGGGGGCGCGACGAGCAGTACTTC.

The chain joins TRBV30 to TRBJ2-3, with TRBD2 identical over 14 bases. The CDR3 runs to 14 residues. CDR1 is GTSNPN, CDR2 SVGIG, per germline (reference sequence). Trimming took 5 bases from V and 3 from J; bases not matched to a gene: 1. This CDR3 reads CAWRTSGGTDTQYF. CDR3 nucleotide sequence: TGTGCCTGGCGGACTAGCGGGGGGACAGATACGCAGTATTTT.

The chain recombines TRBV3-1 (or the pseudogene TRBV3-2) with TRBJ2-7; 10 bases line up with TRBD2. CDR3 length: 14 amino acids. CDR1 is LGHDT and CDR2 is YNNKEL in the germline V gene (reference sequence). The V and J ends lost 3 bases and 6 bases, in that order; junction bases with no gene match: 5. CDR3 in DNA: TGTGCCAGCAGCCACAATGAGCGGGGGGGCGAGCAGTACTTC. Protein product: CASSHNERGGEQYF.

CDR3 nucleotides: TGTGCCAGTACGATCAGCTCCTATAATTCACCCCTCCACTTT. Amino acids: CASTISSYNSPLHF. The chain carries TRBV19 and TRBJ1-6, with D hard to call. CDR1 LNHDA and CDR2 SQIVND come from the germline V gene (reference sequence). This CDR3 has 14 amino acids. Trimming pared 7 bases from V and 0 bases from J, leaving 7 bases between.

V and J are TRBV28 and TRBJ2-7; 8 positions match TRBD1. Trimming took 7 bases from V and 3 from J; bases not matched to a gene: 5. The CDR3 consists of 13 residues. The V gene's germline CDR1 is MDHEN and CDR2 SYDVKM. CDR3 residues: CASKRTGNYEQYF. DNA for the CDR3: TGTGCCAGCAAGAGGACAGGGAACTACGAGCAGTACTTC.

This chain's CDR3 is CASSQRSVVGAYGYTF. As DNA, the CDR3 is TGCGCCAGCAGCCAAAGATCCGTTGTAGGGGCTTATGGCTACACCTTC. This rearrangement joins TRBV4-1 to TRBJ1-2, with D tentatively TRBD1 (5 bases). The CDR3 runs 16 residues. V was clipped by 2 bases and J by 5 bases, with 18 bases between them. Germline CDR1 is MGHRA and CDR2 is YSYEKL.

The J gene is TRBJ2-3, the V gene TRBV11-2; a weak D match, TRBD1 (5 bases). Trimming pared 6 bases from V and 2 bases from J, leaving 15 bases between. Germline values: CDR1 SGHAT, CDR2 FQNNGV. This CDR3 is 15 amino acids long. The CDR3 nucleotides are TGTGCCAGCAGTATAGGGGTGGGGCACACAGATACGCAGTATTTT. It is translated as CASSIGVGHTDTQYF.

The V call is TRBV7-3, the J call TRBJ2-3, with D perhaps matching TRBD2 (5 bases). This CDR3 is built from 16 residues. Germline CDR1 is SGHTA and CDR2 is FQGTGA. V gave up 0 bases and J gave up 1 base, with 11 bases separating them. This CDR3 is CASSLTAGQGTDTQYF. In DNA, the CDR3 is TGTGCCAGCAGCTTAACGGCGGGCCAGGGCACAGATACGCAGTATTTT.

This chain links TRBV7-8 with TRBJ1-2, with 8 nucleotides matching TRBD1. J was trimmed by 2 bases and V by 5 bases; bases with no gene match: 1. Per germline, CDR1 SGHVS and CDR2 FQNEAQ. The CDR3 runs 13 residues. The CDR3 nucleotides read TGTGCCAGCAGCGACAGGGGAAACTATGGCTACACCTTC. Its protein product is CASSDRGNYGYTF.

The CDR3 sequence is CASAFPGGTYNSPLHF. The CDR3 nucleotides are TGTGCCAGCGCTTTCCCAGGGGGCACCTATAATTCACCCCTCCACTTT. The chain joins TRBV28 to TRBJ1-6, with 8 bases aligning to TRBD1. CDR1 MDHEN and CDR2 SYDVKM come from the germline V gene. V lost 8 bases and J lost 2; bases outside the gene matches: 8. The CDR3 totals 16 residues.

This clone has a single count. The junction departs from germline at one end; a sequencing error may be responsible. V is TRBV19 and J is TRBJ1-5; tentatively, D is TRBD1 (6 bases). CDR1 is LNHDA, CDR2 SQIVND, per germline (reference sequence). The CDR3 runs to 11 residues. The CDR3 bases are TGTGCCAGTACCCCCGGGCAGGGGATGGATTTT. Translated: CASTPGQGMDF. Drawing the rest from reference TRBV19 and TRBJ1-5, the complete variable domain is DGGITQSPKYLFRKEGQNVTLSCEQNLNHDAMYWYRQDPGQGLRLIYYSQIVNDFQKGDIAEGYSVSREKKESFPLTVTSAQKNPTAFYLCASTPGQGMDFGDGTRLSIL.

The V call is TRBV3-1 (or the pseudogene TRBV3-2), the J call TRBJ2-7, with D possibly TRBD1 on 6 matching bases. CDR1 and CDR2 (germline): LGHDT, YNNKEL (reference sequence). The length of the CDR3 is 13 residues. V shed 5 bases and J shed 5 bases, with 13 bases lying between them. The CDR3 DNA reads TGTGCCAGCAGCTTAAAAGGGGGTAACGAGCAGTACTTC. Residues: CASSLKGGNEQYF.

The chain recombines TRBV5-6 with TRBJ2-5; 7 bases map to TRBD2. The V gene's germline CDR1 is SGHDT and CDR2 YYEEEE. Germline trimming cut 0 bases from V and 2 bases from J; bases unmatched to any gene: 7. CDR3 size: 16 residues. The CDR3 nucleotides are TGTGCCAGCAGCTTGGTTAGCGGGCGGGATCAAGAGACCCAGTACTTC. As protein: CASSLVSGRDQETQYF.

This clone appeared a single time. The chain employs TRBV27 and TRBJ2-3; 13 bases are a match to TRBD2. J lost 6 bases, V lost 6 bases, and 9 bases had no gene match. The germline V gene has CDR1 MNHEY and CDR2 SMNVEV (reference sequence). The CDR3 covers 16 residues. CDR3 nucleotides: TGTGCCAGCAGCGCGACCGGGACTAGCGGGACGGATACGCAGTATTTT. Amino acids: CASSATGTSGTDTQYF.